A single sample is the source of the 16 T cell receptor beta chains below, sequenced in a study of cytomegalovirus exposure and HLA in healthy donors. It was with 60 Vbeta and 13 Jbeta primers that the PCR ran. Method: immunoSEQ multiplex PCR; TCRdb's copy keeps in-frame clones and lacks some. The table includes some 150,000 clones, roughly 80% detected once. Sequenced sample: PBMCs. All receptors come from a woman in her forties or fifties in good health and CMV-seropositive.

V usage is TRBV18 and J usage is TRBJ1-6; 10 nucleotides align to TRBD1. CDR3 size: 16 residues. Unmatched junction bases numbered 7, after V lost 4 bases and J lost 7 bases. Germline V gene sequence: CDR1 KGHSH, CDR2 LQKENI. This chain's CDR3 is CASSHGDRGNNSPLHF. CDR3 DNA sequence: TGTGCCAGCTCACATGGGGACAGGGGTAACAATTCACCCCTCCACTTT. Based on the CDR3 plus reference TRBV18 and TRBJ1-6, the full variable domain is NAGVMQNPRHLVRRRGQEARLRCSPMKGHSHVYWYRQLPEEGLKFMVYLQKENIIDESGMPKERFSAEFPKEGPSILRIQQVVRGDSAAYFCASSHGDRGNNSPLHFGNGTRLTVT.

The chain uses TRBV7-2 and TRBJ1-3, with D perhaps TRBD1 (5 bases). Trimming left V 1 base short and J 0 bases short, with 10 bases between. CDR3 length equals 16 residues. Germline CDR1 SGHTA, CDR2 FQGNSA. The DNA for the CDR3 is TGTGCCAGCAGCTTAGGTGGGGCCGACTCTGGAAACACCATATATTTT. Protein: CASSLGGADSGNTIYF.

This clone was recorded only once. The genes are TRBV7-2 and TRBJ2-5, with 10 bases that match TRBD2. The J call is uncertain, as TRBJ2-7 better fits the DNA end. The germline CDR1 and CDR2 sequences are SGHTA and FQGNSA. The CDR3 is 16 amino acids. CDR3 loop: CASSSLRTSGTYEQYF. CDR3 DNA: TGTGCCAGCAGCTCGTTGAGGACTAGCGGAACCTACGAGCAGTACTTC.

The rearrangement uses TRBV18 and TRBJ1-2, with D perhaps TRBD1 (6 bases). With 6 bases removed from V and 4 bases from J, the gap between germline ends came to 12 bases. Germline V CDR1 and CDR2: KGHSH, LQKENI. The CDR3 has 13 amino acids. CDR3 nucleotides: TGTGCCAGCTCCCAGGACAGAGTCTATGGCTACACCTTC. Its translation is CASSQDRVYGYTF.

This rearrangement joins TRBV28 to TRBJ1-2, with 9 bases that match TRBD1. Germline CDR1 reads MDHEN; CDR2 reads SYDVKM. This CDR3 is built from 18 residues. The V and J ends lost 5 bases and 6 bases, in that order; junction bases with no gene match: 19. The CDR3 is CASSRPGQGTIIQDGYTF. CDR3 bases: TGTGCCAGCAGTCGTCCGGGACAGGGAACAATCATCCAAGATGGCTACACCTTC.

The rearrangement uses TRBV7-3 and TRBJ1-2; possible D gene TRBD1, 5 bases. The length of the CDR3 is 14 residues. V was cut by 0 bases and J by 5 bases, with 10 bases left in between. The V gene's germline CDR1 is SGHTA and CDR2 FQGTGA. For the CDR3, the DNA is TGTGCCAGCAGCTTAACGTCCCAGGGATATGGCTACACCTTC. It is translated as CASSLTSQGYGYTF.

The chain uses TRBV7-6 and TRBJ1-1; TRBD1 is a possible D gene (6 bases). Trimming removed 5 bases from V and 3 bases from J, with 13 bases in between. CDR3 length equals 14 residues. CDR1 is SGHVS, CDR2 FNYEAQ, per germline. CDR3 protein: CASSQGFSYTEAFF. As DNA, the CDR3 is TGTGCCAGCAGCCAGGGGTTTTCCTACACTGAAGCTTTCTTT.

The chain carries TRBV19 and TRBJ1-5; 8 bases are a match to TRBD1. Germline-derived CDR1 and CDR2 are LNHDA and SQIVND (reference sequence). CDR3 length: 13 amino acids. The V gene end was trimmed by 10 bases and the J gene end by 2 bases; junction bases not matched to a gene: 4. The DNA of the CDR3 is TGTGCCATCCAGGGGGCGGGCAATCAGCCCCAGCATTTT. The encoded protein is CAIQGAGNQPQHF.

The V and J genes are TRBV19 and TRBJ1-5, with TRBD1 matching over 10 bases. Germline CDR1 LNHDA, CDR2 SQIVND (reference sequence). With 11 bases clipped from V and 6 bases from J, the junction kept 7 bases outside the gene matches. CDR3 length: 13 amino acids. In nucleotides, the CDR3 is TGTGCCTCAAAACGGACAGGGGGTCAGCCCCAGCATTTT. Residues: CASKRTGGQPQHF.

V and J are TRBV7-2 and TRBJ1-3; the D gene is possibly TRBD1 (6 bases). Trimming pared 1 base from V and 2 bases from J, leaving 15 bases between. This CDR3 contains 17 residues. The V gene's germline CDR1 is SGHTA and CDR2 FQGNSA. The CDR3, as DNA: TGTGCCAGCAGCTTAGAAGGGGGGGGAAGGACTGGAAACACCATATATTTT. Protein: CASSLEGGGRTGNTIYF.

This chain uses TRBV6-4 with TRBJ2-1; maybe TRBD1 (6 bases). This CDR3 spans 13 amino acids. Germline CDR1 and CDR2: MRHNA and SNTAGT. Between the trimmed V and J ends, which lost 3 bases and 4 bases, there was a span of 7 bases. CDR3 in amino acids: CASSEGTYNEQFF. The CDR3 DNA sequence: TGTGCCAGCAGTGAAGGGACATACAATGAGCAGTTCTTC.

This clone has just a few counts. V and J are TRBV5-6 and TRBJ1-1, with D possibly matching TRBD1 (5 bases). Trimming left V 4 bases short and J 10 bases short, with 14 bases between. Per the germline V gene, CDR1 is SGHDT and CDR2 is YYEEEE. The CDR3 runs to 12 residues. CDR3 region: CASSPWGVGAFF. For the CDR3, the DNA is TGTGCCAGCAGCCCCTGGGGGGTCGGAGCTTTCTTT.

The rearrangement uses TRBV4-3 and TRBJ2-2; D gene uncertain. The CDR3 spans 16 residues. Per germline, CDR1 LGHNA and CDR2 YSLEER. V lost 1 base to trimming and J lost 1 base, with 10 bases between them. The CDR3 region is CASSQASTRNTGELFF. As DNA, the CDR3 is TGCGCCAGCAGCCAAGCTTCAACTCGGAACACCGGGGAGCTGTTTTTT.

The chain combines TRBV5-1 with TRBJ1-5, with a possible D match to TRBD1 (5 bases). The CDR3 extends over 16 amino acids. Trimming took off 4 bases at V and 4 bases at J, with 18 bases between the two ends. Germline V gives CDR1 SGHRS, CDR2 YFSETQ. The CDR3 nucleotides are TGCGCCAGCAGCCCGGATCGGGGGGACGGGAATCAGCCCCAGCATTTT. It is translated as CASSPDRGDGNQPQHF.

J is TRBJ1-6 and V is TRBV4-1; a possible D gene is TRBD1 (6 bases). The CDR3 has 16 residues. Germline CDR1 is MGHRA and CDR2 is YSYEKL. V shed 0 bases and J shed 10 bases, with 16 bases lying between them. CDR3 in amino acids: CASSQEHPTGWSPLHF. CDR3 sequence (DNA): TGCGCCAGCAGCCAAGAACACCCCACAGGGTGGTCACCCCTCCACTTT.

This clone appeared a few times. The chain has TRBV5-5 and TRBJ2-7; TRBD2 matches at 9 bases. Trimming removed 2 bases from V and 0 bases from J; junction bases left unmatched: 6. CDR3 length equals 16 residues. Germline values: CDR1 SGHKS, CDR2 YYEKEE (reference sequence). CDR3 nucleotides: TGTGCCAGCAGCTTCCAATTAGCGGGAGTCTCCTACGAGCAGTACTTC. It codes for CASSFQLAGVSYEQYF.